The TCR beta chain described here comes from a study of CD8+ T cells in alopecia areata. Study-wide background: Patients took tofacitinib for 6 to 18 months, followed by 6 drug-free months.

This clone was recorded a few times. The sequencing template was cDNA reverse transcribed from extracted RNA. Measured with immunoSEQ multiplex PCR; TCRdb has only the in-frame clones, and not every one. The repertoire has 65,000 to 75,000 clones, around half of them found once; the top ten carry approximately 18%. Collection of lesional scalp punch biopsies and peripheral blood was performed in alopecia areata patients. PBMCs yielded sorted CD4+ and CD8+ T cells. This clonotype was sampled from a human donor with alopecia areata. The material was CD8+ T cells sorted from blood, obtained at week 0.

CDR3 amino acids: CASSEPTSGREDTQYF. The CDR3 nucleotides read TGTGCCAGCAGCGAACCGACTAGCGGGAGGGAAGATACGCAGTATTTT. The rearrangement uses TRBV9 and TRBJ2-3; 14 positions match TRBD2. Germline-derived CDR1 and CDR2 are SGDLS and YYNGEE. The CDR3 is made up of 16 amino acids. The trim removed 3 bases at V and 5 bases at J, leaving 5 bases unmatched.